This entry features one T cell receptor (beta chain) sequence. The antigen remains unidentified. Subsets obtained from CD4+ cells comprised CD45RA+ naive and CD45RA-negative memory cells. Profiling relied on immunoSEQ multiplex PCR, and the TCRdb table lists in-frame clones only, not all of them. The sample consists of about 680,000 clones, 72% of them appearing once. The CDR3 spans 12 residues. CDR1 SEHNR and CDR2 FQNEAQ come from the germline V gene (reference sequence). Trimming pared 3 bases from V and 7 bases from J, leaving 9 bases between. These data are taken from a study of shared clonotypes between healthy human individuals. At the level of the study: Donors were a couple of women and three men aged 18 to 49. CD8 memory received one plate per donor, CD8 naive two, CD4 memory three and CD4 naive three.

Study-wide results and caveats: Sampling included only blood; tissue repertoires likely differ.

This chain links TRBV7-9 with TRBJ1-2; the D is unclear. This sequence originates from a young woman in good health. The source material was memory CD4+ T cells sorted from blood. Sample subset: CD45RA-negative fraction. The CDR3 DNA reads as TGTGCCAGCAGCTTGGAGGGCGGTGGCTACACCTTC. Its protein is CASSLEGGGYTF.